This paragraph covers one T cell receptor beta chain sequence. The antigen remains unidentified. This entry is derived from a study of T cell repertoires in cytomegalovirus infection. TCRdb analysed the reads with MiXCR anew, one entry per CDR3 protein. The sample holds 450,000 to 650,000 distinct CDR3 sequences; less than 30% are singletons and the top ten take 13%. Study-level findings and limits: Adding up the frequency of public TCR beta families identified people who carried CMV plus the relevant HLA.

V was cut by 3 bases and J by 0 bases, with 11 bases left in between. CDR3 length: 16 amino acids. The V gene's germline CDR1 is SGHVS and CDR2 FNYEAQ. This TCR came from a human donor in good health (CMV status not recorded). Some clones in this sample may be carry-over from other donors' samples. Sequencing was done on a sample of PBMCs. The rearrangement links TRBV7-6 to TRBJ2-2; the D is unclear. The CDR3 DNA is TGTGCCAGCAGCTTTTCAGGCGGCGCGAACACCGGGGAGCTGTTTTTT. Encoded protein: CASSFSGGANTGELFF.